The next 16 T cell receptor beta chains were all read from a single sample in a study of T cells expressing NK-cell markers (dated by TCRdb to about 2020). The method was 5' RACE. Instrument on record: Illumina HiSeq 2000. The reads, reprocessed by TCRdb, yield one row per CDR3 protein sequence and no DNA. The sample table records about 160,000 distinct CDR3 sequences. The leading ten clones occupy under 20% of the sample. Input material: blood T cells: a sorted CD56 or NKG2C T cell subset, CD4+ or CD8+ T cells, or bulk PBMC T cells (not recorded which). The receptors were sampled from a woman between 18 and 75 years old in good health.

J is TRBJ2-1 and V is TRBV4-2. Germline V CDR1 and CDR2: LGHNA, YNFKEQ. The CDR3 totals 16 residues. The CDR3 here is CASSQDRGVSYNEQFF.

V usage is TRBV20-1 and J usage is TRBJ1-2; TCRdb selects TRBD1, and the lack of DNA leaves this call unchecked. This CDR3 is built from 16 residues. The germline gives CDR1 DFQATT, CDR2 SNEGSKA (reference sequence). CDR3 loop: CSAKPWGQGAKGGYTF.

The chain is built from TRBV9 and TRBJ2-7; the D call of TRBD2 rests on TCRdb alone, since no DNA is present to check it. Germline V CDR1 and CDR2: SGDLS, YYNGEE. This CDR3 comprises 14 residues. The CDR3 loop is CASSVGKGLNEQYF.

V gene TRBV25-1 combines with J gene TRBJ1-1; with no DNA, the TCRdb D assignment of TRBD1 cannot be verified. CDR1 is MGHDK and CDR2 is SYGVNS in the germline V gene. The length of the CDR3 is 13 residues. The chain's CDR3 is CASSLTGFTEAFF.

V gene TRBV28 combines with J gene TRBJ2-1. The CDR3 runs 17 residues. Germline values: CDR1 MDHEN, CDR2 SYDVKM. CDR3 sequence reads: CASSFMGRTPFVGEQFF. Full variable domain (outside the CDR3, taken from reference TRBV28 and TRBJ2-1): DVKVTQSSRYLVKRTGEKVFLECVQDMDHENMFWYRQDPGLGLRLIYFSYDVKMKEKGDIPEGYSVSREKKERFSLILESASTNQTSMYLCASSFMGRTPFVGEQFFGPGTRLTVL.

The genes are TRBV5-1 and TRBJ2-1. Germline V CDR1 and CDR2: SGHRS, YFSETQ. The CDR3 loop spans 13 amino acids. CDR3 sequence reads: CASSLPKRNEQFF.

The chain links TRBV12-3 or TRBV12-4 to TRBJ2-7; TCRdb's D gene call, TRBD1, goes unchecked for lack of DNA. This CDR3 is 14 amino acids long. CDR3 in amino acids: CASSPTKGAYEQYF.

The CDR3 sequence is CASSIRGAGGPNTGELFF. This sequence joins TRBV18 and TRBJ2-2; TCRdb names TRBD1, which stays unverified in the absence of DNA. The CDR3 totals 18 residues. CDR1 is KGHSH, CDR2 LQKENI, per germline.

The chain has TRBV12-3 or TRBV12-4 and TRBJ2-1; the D gene TCRdb calls, TRBD1, cannot be checked with no DNA. CDR3 size: 15 residues. The CDR3 is CASSLKGQGAGEQFF.

The rearrangement joins TRBV5-1 to TRBJ2-1; TCRdb gives TRBD2 as the D gene, but with no DNA this cannot be confirmed. The CDR3 runs 15 residues. CDR1 and CDR2 from the germline V gene are SGHRS and YFSETQ. The chain's CDR3 is CASSLGLAGVYEQFF.

The chain employs TRBV5-1 and TRBJ2-1; TCRdb calls TRBD1, which cannot be checked without DNA. The germline gives CDR1 SGHRS, CDR2 YFSETQ. The CDR3 covers 15 residues. The CDR3 is CASSRVAGDYNEQFF.

The rearrangement joins TRBV15 to TRBJ1-1. There are 16 residues in the CDR3. The germline gives CDR1 LNHNV, CDR2 YYDKDF (reference sequence). CDR3 region: CATSRRLTGGNTEAFF.

The genes are TRBV3-1 and TRBJ1-5. Germline lookup yields CDR1 LGHDT and CDR2 YNNKEL (reference sequence). This CDR3 is 15 amino acids long. The CDR3 loop is CASSQDAANNQPQHF.

The chain carries TRBV7-3 and TRBJ1-6. Germline V gene data show CDR1 as SGHTA and CDR2 as FQGTGA. The CDR3 sequence is 13 residues long. The chain's CDR3 is CASSLQNNSPLHF.

The genes are TRBV6-1 and TRBJ1-4. Germline V gene data show CDR1 as MNHNS and CDR2 as SASEGT. The CDR3 loop spans 16 amino acids. The CDR3 here is CASSPSRRGVMEKLFF.

The rearrangement links TRBV7-9 to TRBJ2-1. Germline CDR1 reads SEHNR; CDR2 reads FQNEAQ (reference sequence). CDR3 size: 13 residues. CDR3 residues: CASSLGPGLPRFF.